These 10 T cell receptor beta chains share one sample of origin, sequenced in a study of monozygotic twins with inflammatory bowel disease. TCRdb reprocessed the 5' RACE reads and keeps a single row for each CDR3 protein, giving no DNA. The ten top clones account for 1.9%, within a sample of roughly 100,000 distinct CDR3 sequences. The sequencing sample was made of blood. These receptors all come from a human donor with ulcerative colitis or Crohn's disease, or a healthy co-twin of an affected twin (not recorded which).

J is TRBJ2-5 and V is TRBV20-1; TCRdb's assignment of TRBD1 cannot be checked, as there is no DNA. CDR3 length: 13 residues. The germline V gene encodes CDR1 DFQATT and CDR2 SNEGSKA (reference sequence). The CDR3 here is CSGRRPAGETQYF.

The chain is built from TRBV20-1 and TRBJ1-1; TCRdb proposes TRBD1, but this gene call is untestable without DNA. The CDR3 is made up of 14 amino acids. From germline, CDR1 is DFQATT and CDR2 SNEGSKA (reference sequence). CDR3 sequence: CSAPRVDTNTEAFF.

The chain uses TRBV5-1 and TRBJ2-7; with no DNA, the TCRdb D assignment of TRBD1 cannot be verified. This CDR3 comprises 14 residues. The germline V gene encodes CDR1 SGHRS and CDR2 YFSETQ. The CDR3 loop is CASSLYPGTYEQYF.

This sequence joins TRBV18 and TRBJ2-2; the D gene TCRdb calls, TRBD1, cannot be checked with no DNA. The CDR3 covers 16 residues. CDR1 KGHSH and CDR2 LQKENI come from the germline V gene. CDR3 sequence: CASSPPQGRDTGELFF.

The chain has TRBV7-2 and TRBJ1-5; TCRdb indicates TRBD1, and absent DNA this call remains unverified. The CDR3 is made up of 14 amino acids. In germline, CDR1 is SGHTA, CDR2 FQGNSA. The CDR3 here is CASSVTGGNQPQHF.

This rearrangement joins TRBV4-3 to TRBJ1-1; TCRdb's D call, TRBD1, is unchecked because there is no DNA. The CDR3 runs 15 residues. The germline V gene encodes CDR1 LGHNA and CDR2 YSLEER. CDR3 amino acids: CASSQARGYMTEAFF.

The V and J genes are TRBV5-5 and TRBJ2-7; the TRBD2 assignment by TCRdb is unverifiable without DNA. The germline CDR1 and CDR2 sequences are SGHKS and YYEKEE (reference sequence). The CDR3 sequence is 18 residues long. The CDR3 loop is CASSLEPKTSGTTYEQYF.

The V and J genes are TRBV20-1 and TRBJ2-1; TCRdb gives TRBD1 as the D gene, but with no DNA this cannot be confirmed. The CDR3 extends over 16 amino acids. CDR1 DFQATT and CDR2 SNEGSKA come from the germline V gene (reference sequence). The CDR3 loop reads CSARPRGQVSYNEQFF.

V usage is TRBV11-2 and J usage is TRBJ2-7; checking the TCRdb D call of TRBD1 is not possible without DNA. This CDR3 comprises 13 residues. Germline V gives CDR1 SGHAT, CDR2 FQNNGV. CDR3 loop: CASGLAGRREQYF.

The rearrangement uses TRBV7-2 and TRBJ2-2; checking the TCRdb D call of TRBD1 is not possible without DNA. Germline CDR1 and CDR2: SGHTA and FQGNSA. CDR3 length: 15 residues. The CDR3 sequence: CTSSREQGNTGELFF.